Listed here are 19 T cell receptor beta chains from one sample, sequenced in a study of control samples from healthy donors and cancer patients. This table comes from immunoSEQ multiplex PCR, and its TCRdb copy is limited to in-frame clones, with some not included. The table records 100,000 to 120,000 clones, roughly 80% of them present only once. Sample: blood. The origin of the receptors is a woman between 45 and 65 years old in good health.

The gene calls are TRBV4-2 and TRBJ2-3; 9 bases map to TRBD2. Germline V gene sequence: CDR1 LGHNA, CDR2 YNFKEQ. This CDR3 has 15 amino acids. V was pared by 0 bases and J by 7 bases, with 5 bases of the junction left unmatched. CDR3 protein: CASSQDAGGQYTQYF. CDR3 nucleotide sequence: TGTGCCAGCAGCCAAGACGCGGGGGGGCAATATACGCAGTATTTT.

The rearrangement uses TRBV19 and TRBJ1-6; no clear D gene. Germline CDR1 LNHDA, CDR2 SQIVND (reference sequence). V was trimmed by 2 bases and J by 7 bases, leaving 9 bases between them. The CDR3 is 14 amino acids. The CDR3 protein is CASSIWAENSPLHF. The DNA of the CDR3 is TGTGCCAGTAGTATATGGGCAGAGAATTCACCCCTCCACTTT.

V is TRBV7-9 and J is TRBJ1-6, with TRBD1 matching over 7 bases. V gave up 5 bases and J gave up 7 bases; unmatched junction bases: 8. Germline values: CDR1 SEHNR, CDR2 FQNEAQ (reference sequence). The CDR3 is made up of 15 amino acids. The CDR3 sequence: CASSETRDSNSPLHF. DNA of the CDR3: TGTGCCAGCAGCGAAACCCGGGACAGCAATTCACCCCTCCACTTT.

This clone occurred once. The chain recombines TRBV5-5 with TRBJ1-4; D gene unclear. V was cut by 1 base and J by 0 bases, with 16 bases left in between. The germline CDR1 and CDR2 sequences are SGHKS and YYEKEE (reference sequence). The CDR3 length is 18 residues. CDR3 DNA sequence: TGTGCCAGCAGCTTGACGGGCCCCGGCGGAGCAACTAATGAAAAACTGTTTTTT. Its protein is CASSLTGPGGATNEKLFF.

This chain joins TRBV29-1 and TRBJ2-7, with D perhaps given as TRBD1 or TRBD2 (5 bases each). Per the germline V gene, CDR1 is SQVTM and CDR2 is ANQGSEA. This CDR3 has 13 residues. Trimming shortened V by 6 bases and J by 6 bases, and 18 bases separated the two germline ends. The CDR3 region is CSVRDVGLLEQYF. CDR3 sequence (DNA): TGCAGCGTCCGGGACGTGGGCCTCCTCGAGCAGTACTTC.

V is TRBV6-1 and J is TRBJ2-3; the D gene is possibly TRBD2 (5 bases). The CDR3 extends over 16 amino acids. Trimming stripped 4 bases from V and 2 bases from J, with 16 bases between. CDR1 and CDR2 (germline): MNHNS, SASEGT. DNA for the CDR3: TGTGCCAGCAGTGCCCGCGCGGGTGGTGACACAGATACGCAGTATTTT. The encoded protein is CASSARAGGDTDTQYF.

J is TRBJ2-7 and V is TRBV29-1; unclear D gene. Trimming took off 7 bases at V and 5 bases at J, with 18 bases between the two ends. The CDR3 is 13 residues long. Germline CDR1 SQVTM, CDR2 ANQGSEA. This chain's CDR3 is CSASGIASNEQYF. The CDR3 coding sequence is TGCAGCGCCAGTGGAATAGCCAGCAACGAGCAGTACTTC.

The chain couples TRBV2 to TRBJ2-5; the D gene is possibly TRBD2 (6 bases). Trimming stripped 1 base from V and 5 bases from J, with 8 bases between. Germline V CDR1 and CDR2: SNHLY, FYNNEI. The CDR3 extends over 13 amino acids. The chain's CDR3 is CASSEVGGETQYF. Written as DNA, the CDR3 is TGTGCCAGCAGTGAAGTGGGGGGTGAGACCCAGTACTTC.

The rearrangement links TRBV7-9 to TRBJ2-7, with 8 positions matching TRBD2. The germline V gene has CDR1 SEHNR and CDR2 FQNEAQ (reference sequence). The CDR3 loop spans 12 amino acids. Trimming took 10 bases from V and 6 from J; bases not matched to a gene: 8. CDR3 protein: CAIEGLVGEQYF. The CDR3 nucleotides are TGTGCCATCGAGGGACTAGTTGGCGAGCAGTACTTC.

The rearrangement joins TRBV6-1 to TRBJ2-3; D possibly corresponds to TRBD1 (6 bases). Looked up from germline, CDR1 is MNHNS and CDR2 is SASEGT. Deletions cut 2 bases from V and 11 bases from J, with 17 bases between. The CDR3 has 14 amino acids. CDR3 bases: TGTGCCAGCAGTGAACAAGGACAGTCGCATCTGCAGTATTTT. It is translated as CASSEQGQSHLQYF.

The rearrangement joins TRBV18 to TRBJ1-5, with D uncertain. From germline, CDR1 is KGHSH and CDR2 LQKENI. Trimming pared 1 base from V and 7 bases from J, leaving 11 bases between. CDR3 length: 14 amino acids. In DNA, the CDR3 is TGTGCCAGCTCACCACAGGGCTCACAGCAGCCCCAGCATTTT. It yields the protein CASSPQGSQQPQHF. Full variable domain (outside the CDR3, taken from reference TRBV18 and TRBJ1-5): NAGVMQNPRHLVRRRGQEARLRCSPMKGHSHVYWYRQLPEEGLKFMVYLQKENIIDESGMPKERFSAEFPKEGPSILRIQQVVRGDSAAYFCASSPQGSQQPQHFGDGTRLSIL.

To note about this clone: Other nucleotide sequences in the sample specify the same CDR3. The chain recombines TRBV2 with TRBJ2-5; no firm D call. V lost 4 bases and J lost 1, with 7 bases in between. The germline V gene has CDR1 SNHLY and CDR2 FYNNEI. The CDR3 is 13 amino acids. This chain's CDR3 is CASSVGFQETQYF. In DNA, the CDR3 is TGTGCCAGCAGTGTTGGATTCCAAGAGACCCAGTACTTC.

With regard to this clone: Compared with germline, one end of the junction differs, possibly owing to a read error. The rearrangement links TRBV7-7 to TRBJ2-5, with D perhaps assigned TRBD1 or TRBD2 (6 bases each). Germline CDR1 and CDR2: SSHAT and FNYEAQ (reference sequence). The CDR3 totals 15 residues. As DNA, the CDR3 is TGTGCTAGCAGCTTGGGGGGCGGAAACCAAGAGACCCAGTACTTC. This encodes CASSLGGGNQETQYF.

The rearrangement uses TRBV9 and TRBJ2-1; a weak D match, TRBD2 (6 bases). The CDR3 has 16 residues. V dropped 0 bases and J dropped 0 bases, with 10 bases sitting between them. The germline V gene encodes CDR1 SGDLS and CDR2 YYNGEE. In nucleotides, the CDR3 is TGTGCCAGCAGCGTAGTTGACGGGAGCTCCTACAATGAGCAGTTCTTC. The encoded protein is CASSVVDGSSYNEQFF.

The chain uses TRBV10-3 and TRBJ1-2; D gene unclear. V lost 0 bases, J lost 2 bases, and 7 bases lay in between. The CDR3 is made up of 14 amino acids. Germline assignment: CDR1 ENHRY and CDR2 SYGVKD. CDR3 in DNA: TGTGCCATCAGTGAGTCTCTATGGAACTATGGCTACACCTTC. It is translated as CAISESLWNYGYTF.

The V gene is TRBV12-3 or TRBV12-4, the J gene TRBJ1-4; D not certain. The V gene lost 2 bases and the J gene lost 8 bases, with 9 bases spanning the gap. The CDR3 totals 13 residues. CDR3 residues: CASSLSGREKLFF. The CDR3, as DNA: TGTGCCAGCAGTTTAAGTGGAAGGGAAAAACTGTTTTTT.

The J gene is TRBJ1-2, the V gene TRBV5-6; 10 bases match TRBD1. V was clipped by 3 bases and J by 2 bases; unmatched bases: 1. The V gene's germline CDR1 is SGHDT and CDR2 YYEEEE. The CDR3 extends over 14 amino acids. The CDR3 loop is CASSSGQGNYGYTF. The CDR3 DNA reads TGTGCCAGCAGCTCGGGACAGGGGAACTATGGCTACACCTTC.

The chain links TRBV2 to TRBJ2-7; no reliable D call. Germline CDR1 is SNHLY and CDR2 is FYNNEI. The V end lost 4 bases, the J end lost 4 bases, and 8 bases lay between the germline ends. This CDR3 has 12 amino acids. CDR3 sequence reads: CASSVTNYEQYF. The CDR3 nucleotides are TGTGCCAGCAGTGTAACCAATTACGAGCAGTACTTC.

This clone was seen more than once but under ten times. Other DNA sequences of this sample code for an identical CDR3. The V call is TRBV6-2 or TRBV6-3, the J call TRBJ1-2; TRBD1 agrees at 8 bases. The germline V gene has CDR1 MNHEY and CDR2 SVGEGT. This CDR3 contains 14 residues. V gave up 5 bases and J gave up 8 bases; unmatched junction bases: 10. The CDR3 nucleotides read TGTGCCAGCAGTAGGGCCGGGACAGGTAACGGCTACACCTTC. As protein: CASSRAGTGNGYTF.